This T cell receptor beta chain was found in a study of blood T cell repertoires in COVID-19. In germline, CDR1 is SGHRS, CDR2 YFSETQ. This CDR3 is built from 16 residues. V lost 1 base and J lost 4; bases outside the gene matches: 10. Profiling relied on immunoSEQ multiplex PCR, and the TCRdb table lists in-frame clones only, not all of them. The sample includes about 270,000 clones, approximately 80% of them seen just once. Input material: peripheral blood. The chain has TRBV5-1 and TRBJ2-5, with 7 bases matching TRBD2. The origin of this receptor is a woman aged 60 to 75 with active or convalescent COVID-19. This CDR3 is CASSLQVRREGETQYF. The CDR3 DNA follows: TGCGCCAGCAGCTTGCAGGTCAGAAGGGAGGGAGAGACCCAGTACTTC. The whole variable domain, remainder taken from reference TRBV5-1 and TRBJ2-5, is KAGVTQTPRYLIKTRGQQVTLSCSPISGHRSVSWYQQTPGQGLQFLFEYFSETQRNKGNFPGRFSGRQFSNSRSEMNVSTLELGDSALYLCASSLQVRREGETQYFGPGTRLLVL.